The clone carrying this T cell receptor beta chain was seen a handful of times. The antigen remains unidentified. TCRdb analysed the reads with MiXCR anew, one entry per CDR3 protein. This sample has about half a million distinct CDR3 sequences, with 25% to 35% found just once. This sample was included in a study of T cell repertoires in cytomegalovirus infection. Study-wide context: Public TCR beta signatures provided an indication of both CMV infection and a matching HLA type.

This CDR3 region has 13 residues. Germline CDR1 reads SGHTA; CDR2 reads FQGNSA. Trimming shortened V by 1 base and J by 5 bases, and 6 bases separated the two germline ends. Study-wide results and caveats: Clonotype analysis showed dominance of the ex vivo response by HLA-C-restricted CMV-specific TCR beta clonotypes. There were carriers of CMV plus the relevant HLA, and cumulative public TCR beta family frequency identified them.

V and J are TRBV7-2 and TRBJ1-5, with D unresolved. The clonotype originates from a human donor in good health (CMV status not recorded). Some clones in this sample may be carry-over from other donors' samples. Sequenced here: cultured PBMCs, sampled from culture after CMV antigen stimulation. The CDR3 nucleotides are TGTGCCAGCAGCTTAGTCTCGGATCAGCCCCAGCATTTT. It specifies CASSLVSDQPQHF.